This T cell receptor beta chain is from a study of radiotherapy plus CTLA-4 blockade in lung cancer. As for the study in general: Overall, roughly 17% of patients showed an objective response, while about 30% attained disease control. Study-wide results and limits: Expansion in blood of tumor-derived TCR clones was seen after radiotherapy plus ipilimumab. Reported findings show early blood T cell clone dynamics, with interferon-beta, best predicted response.

The ends were cut back, 4 bases at V and 8 bases at J, with 21 bases in the middle. Germline assignment: CDR1 SGDLS and CDR2 YYNGEE. The CDR3 runs 15 residues. In regard to this clone: Its antigen remains unidentified.

Each patient with chemo-refractory metastatic non-small-cell lung cancer was treated with focal radiation plus CTLA-4 blockade using ipilimumab. Data came from immunoSEQ multiplex PCR; TCRdb stores just in-frame clones and leaves some out. The profile shows 55,000 to 80,000 clones, around 90% of them singletons. This specimen was peripheral blood, taken from a patient treated with radiotherapy plus ipilimumab. This chain connects TRBV9 to TRBJ1-2; the D is unclear. The origin of this receptor is a human donor with non-small cell lung cancer that progressed on radiotherapy plus ipilimumab. The DNA for the CDR3 is TGTGCCAGCAGCCAAGATCAAGGGAGGGTGGAGGGCTACACCTTC. Translating it yields CASSQDQGRVEGYTF.